Given below is one TCR beta chain in context. How the authors handled the data: Reference gene primers were amplified, and this amplification served to estimate nucleated cell counts. Sequenced by immunoSEQ multiplex PCR; TCRdb stores in-frame clones only, minus some. The D gene and trimming were derived from the DNA, and the V and J assignments and clone size from that table. The sample carries 85,000 to 130,000 clones, approximately 90% recorded once. This sample was taken from a study of blood T cell repertoires in COVID-19. For the study at large: Sites across the United States, Italy and Spain contributed samples from acute and convalescent COVID-19. The cDNA or gDNA used as material had been derived from T cells, B-cell-depleted T cells, or PBMCs.

Germline lookup yields CDR1 MDHEN and CDR2 SYDVKM. The V and J ends lost 2 bases and 4 bases, in that order; junction bases with no gene match: 7. The CDR3 has 16 amino acids. This TCR was sampled from a man between 60 and 75 years old with acute or convalescent COVID-19. Sequenced material: peripheral blood. V is TRBV28 and J is TRBJ2-1, with 8 bases identical to TRBD1. The DNA for the CDR3 is TGTGCCAGCAGTTTAGACAGGGGAGGAAGGTACAATGAGCAGTTCTTC. As protein: CASSLDRGGRYNEQFF. The full variable domain, completed using reference TRBV28 and TRBJ2-1, is DVKVTQSSRYLVKRTGEKVFLECVQDMDHENMFWYRQDPGLGLRLIYFSYDVKMKEKGDIPEGYSVSREKKERFSLILESASTNQTSMYLCASSLDRGGRYNEQFFGPGTRLTVL.